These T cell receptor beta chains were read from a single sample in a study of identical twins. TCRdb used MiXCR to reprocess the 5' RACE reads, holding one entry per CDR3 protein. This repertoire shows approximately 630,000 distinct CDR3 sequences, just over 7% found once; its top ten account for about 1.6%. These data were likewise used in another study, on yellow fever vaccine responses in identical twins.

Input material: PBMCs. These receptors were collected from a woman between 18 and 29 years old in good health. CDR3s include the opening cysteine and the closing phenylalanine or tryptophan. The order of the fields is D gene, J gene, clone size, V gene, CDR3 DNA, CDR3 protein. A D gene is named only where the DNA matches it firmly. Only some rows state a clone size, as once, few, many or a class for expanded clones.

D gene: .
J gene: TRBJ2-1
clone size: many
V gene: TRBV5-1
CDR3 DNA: TGCGCCAGCAGCTTGGCGGTGAACAATGAGCAGTTCTTC
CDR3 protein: CASSLAVNNEQFF

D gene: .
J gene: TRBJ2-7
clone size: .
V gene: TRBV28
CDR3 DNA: TGTGCCAGCAGCTCAGAGCGACTTGGAGGCCTGAGGAACGAGCAGTACTTC
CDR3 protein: CASSSERLGGLRNEQYF

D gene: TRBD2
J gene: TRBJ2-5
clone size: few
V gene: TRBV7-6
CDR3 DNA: TGTGCCAGCAGTCAACCGGGACTAGCGAGAGAGACCCAGTACTTC
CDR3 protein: CASSQPGLARETQYF

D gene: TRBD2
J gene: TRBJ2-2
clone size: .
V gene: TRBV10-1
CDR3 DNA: TGCGCCAGCAGTGAGGAGCGGGAGTACGGCACCGGGGAGCTGTTTTTT
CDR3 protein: CASSEEREYGTGELFF

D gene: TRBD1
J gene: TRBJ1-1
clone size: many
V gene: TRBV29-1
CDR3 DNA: TGCAGCGTTACAGGGACAGGGGGCCGCGGGAACACTGAAGCTTTCTTT
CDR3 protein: CSVTGTGGRGNTEAFF

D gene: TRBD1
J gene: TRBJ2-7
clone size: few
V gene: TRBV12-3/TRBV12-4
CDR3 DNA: TGTGCCAGCAAAACGACAGGGCCCTACGAGCAGTACTTC
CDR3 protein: CASKTTGPYEQYF

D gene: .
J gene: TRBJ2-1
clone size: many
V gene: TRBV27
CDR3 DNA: TGTGCCAGCAGTTTCGGGTTCGGCGGCCCGAGCTCCTACAATGAGCAGTTCTTC
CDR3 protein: CASSFGFGGPSSYNEQFF

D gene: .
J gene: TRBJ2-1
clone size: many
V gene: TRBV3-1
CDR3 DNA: TGTGCCAGCAGCCAAGAAACAGCGTACAATGAGCAGTTCTTC
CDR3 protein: CASSQETAYNEQFF

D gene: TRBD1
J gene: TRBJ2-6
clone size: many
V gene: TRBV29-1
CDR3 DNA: TGCAGCGTTGTTATCGCAGGGGGCTCTGGGGCCAACGTCCTGACTTTC
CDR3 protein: CSVVIAGGSGANVLTF

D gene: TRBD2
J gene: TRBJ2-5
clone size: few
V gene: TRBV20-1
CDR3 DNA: TGCAGTGCTTACCCGGGACTAGACAGGGAGACCCAGTACTTC
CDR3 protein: CSAYPGLDRETQYF

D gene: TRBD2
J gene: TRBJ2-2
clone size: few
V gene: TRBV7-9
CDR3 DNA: TGTGCCAGCAGCCCGGGACTAGCGGAAAACACCGGGGAGCTGTTTTTT
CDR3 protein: CASSPGLAENTGELFF

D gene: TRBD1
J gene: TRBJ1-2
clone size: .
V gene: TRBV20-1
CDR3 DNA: TGCAGTGCTTCTCGGGTACAGGGGTTCAACTATGGCTACACCTTC
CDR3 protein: CSASRVQGFNYGYTF

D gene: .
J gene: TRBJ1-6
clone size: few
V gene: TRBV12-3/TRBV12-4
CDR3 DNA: TGTGCCAGCAGTTTAGAAGACAGGAGAAATTCACCCCTCCACTTT
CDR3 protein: CASSLEDRRNSPLHF

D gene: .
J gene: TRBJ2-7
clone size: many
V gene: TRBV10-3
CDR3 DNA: TGTGCCATCAGTGAGTCGACGGGTACCTACGAGCAGTACTTC
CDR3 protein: CAISESTGTYEQYF

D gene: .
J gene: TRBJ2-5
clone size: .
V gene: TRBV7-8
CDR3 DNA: TGTGCCAGCTTGTGGGGGCCCGGAGAGACCCAGTACTTC
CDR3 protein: CASLWGPGETQYF

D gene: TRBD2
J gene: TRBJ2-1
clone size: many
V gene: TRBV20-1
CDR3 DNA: TGCAGTGCCACGGGACTAGCGGGGGGGCTCCGAGGTGAGCAGTTCTTC
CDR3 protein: CSATGLAGGLRGEQFF

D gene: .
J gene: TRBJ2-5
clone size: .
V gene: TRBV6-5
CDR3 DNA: TGTGCCAGCAGTCACAGGGAGAGAGGGGAGACCCAGTACTTC
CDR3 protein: CASSHRERGETQYF

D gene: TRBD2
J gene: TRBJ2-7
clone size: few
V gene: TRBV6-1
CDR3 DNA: TGTGCCAGCAGTGAACGGGGGGGTAGGGCCTACGAGCAGTACTTC
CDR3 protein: CASSERGGRAYEQYF

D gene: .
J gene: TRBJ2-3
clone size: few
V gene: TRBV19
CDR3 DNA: TGTGCCAGTAGTATTGTCAGCACCGGCACAGATACGCAGTATTTT
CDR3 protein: CASSIVSTGTDTQYF

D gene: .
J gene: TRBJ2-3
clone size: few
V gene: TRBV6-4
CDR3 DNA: TGTGCCTGCAGCTCTCGGGTCGGGGATAGATACGGACCCTATACGCAGTATTTT
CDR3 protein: CACSSRVGDRYGPYTQYF

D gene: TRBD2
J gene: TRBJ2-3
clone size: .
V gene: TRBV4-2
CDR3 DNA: TGTGCCAGCAGCCAAGAGGCTGTAACTAGCGGGAGGGCCGGAGATACGCAGTATTTT
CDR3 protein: CASSQEAVTSGRAGDTQYF

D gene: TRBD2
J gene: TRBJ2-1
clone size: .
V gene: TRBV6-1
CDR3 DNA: TGTGCCAGCAGTAGGGGGGGGACTAGCGGGAGCGGTGAGCAGTTCTTC
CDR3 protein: CASSRGGTSGSGEQFF

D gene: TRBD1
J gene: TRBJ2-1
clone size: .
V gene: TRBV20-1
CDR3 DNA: TGCAGTGCCTATGGACAGGCAAACTTC
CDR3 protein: CSAYGQANF

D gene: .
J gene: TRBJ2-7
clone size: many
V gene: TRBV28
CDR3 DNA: TGTGCCAGCAGTTTCGGGGCCCCCATCTACGAGCAGTACTTC
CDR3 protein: CASSFGAPIYEQYF

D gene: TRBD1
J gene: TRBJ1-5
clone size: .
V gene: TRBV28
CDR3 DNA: TGTGCCAGCAGTTTGCCCGACAGGGCGTACCTTCAGCCCCAGCATTTT
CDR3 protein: CASSLPDRAYLQPQHF

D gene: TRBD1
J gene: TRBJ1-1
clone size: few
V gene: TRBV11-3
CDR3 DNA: TGTGCCAGCAGCGGCCATGGGGACAGGGATTACGTTGCTTTCTTT
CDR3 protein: CASSGHGDRDYVAFF